What follows is one T cell receptor beta chain and its context. This clonotype was observed at least ten times. Its antigen is unknown. Qualities for individual bases were not recorded, and no much larger clone is one base off. The sample is drawn from a study of blood T cells in healthy people across ages (dated by TCRdb to between 2015 and 2016). Turning to the overall study: In model experiments, template switching captured about one uniquely barcoded TCR beta cDNA molecule for every two T cells. To track age-related changes in TCR beta repertoire diversity, the study relied on deep sequencing normalized with unique cDNA molecular identifiers. Donors of different ages were randomly distributed across sequencing lanes to avoid experimental bias. Four age groups were formed from the donors: young (average about 15 years), middle-aged (around 37), aged (around 62) and long-lived (around 80). The study analyzed two additional independent replicas of 1 million unique cDNA reads from the same blood draw for two donors, one aged 18 to 30 and one aged 80 or older.

Library generation was performed with 5' RACE. The instrument was an Illumina HiSeq 2500. A second roughly 6 to 11 cycle PCR used a sample-barcoded 5' primer and a J-beta primer mix. Each TCR beta cDNA molecule received a unique molecular identifier from a template-switch 5' adaptor carrying 12 random nucleotides. At least 3 million CDR3-containing paired-end reads were obtained from each sample. First-strand cDNA was synthesized from all RNA with the Mint cDNA synthesis kit, primed by a TRBC-specific oligonucleotide. All cDNA was treated with uracil-DNA glycosylase and then went through a first 18-cycle PCR with the universal primers M1SS and BC2_uni_R. The paper's processing steps were these. Normalization of each sample was performed by random selection of 1 million high-quality reads, each carrying a distinct molecular identifier. Reads sharing molecular identifiers were discarded rather than binned into consensus sequences. MiTCR, run with a Q25 quality threshold and the strictest error-elimination algorithm, handled CDR3 identification, clonotype clustering and error correction. A nonparametric unseen species model using Euler transformation provided a lower-bound estimate of total TCR beta diversity. The public reads were reprocessed in TCRdb via fastp at Q25 and MiXCR, keeping in-frame beta chains. Each CDR3 protein gets just one entry, which takes the most common genes and DNA from the rows behind it. TCRdb's processing, not the study's, gives the V and J calls here. Within this sample are about 670,000 distinct CDR3 sequences, with about 51% of them counted one time only. In total, the top ten clones hold around an eighth of the sample.

Paper-wide results and their limitations: Donor CMV infection status was unknown, potentially confounding age-related changes in expanded clonotypes. Compared with the aged group, the long-lived group had more naive CD4+ T cells, fewer expanded clones and increased TCR diversity, a pattern suggesting age selection. Estimates of total diversity based on one million sequenced T cells were regarded as lower bounds and as underestimates. Observed TCR beta diversity correlated strongly with the percentage of naive T cells measured by flow cytometry. As age increased, observed TCR beta diversity per million T cells dropped in a roughly linear way, and a significant reduction was already evident by age about 36. Conclusive comparison of naive and antigen-experienced compartments was prevented by the profiling of bulk unsorted PBMCs.

Donors were under 40 systemically healthy Caucasian individuals from Russia aged 6 to 90 years. Each donor gave ten milliliters of peripheral blood, collected into EDTA-treated Vacutainer tubes. Ficoll-Paque density-gradient centrifugation was used to isolate PBMCs, with at least 7 million per sample. Total RNA was extracted from PBMCs with Trizol reagent, with at least 6 micrograms obtained per sample. Naive CD45RAhigh/CD27high T cell percentages were measured by flow cytometry on a PBMC aliquot from every donor. Trimming removed 1 base from V and 5 bases from J, leaving 15 bases between the germline ends. Reading the germline V gene gives CDR1 MGHRA and CDR2 YSYEKL. The CDR3 covers 15 residues, taking in both the cysteine and the phenylalanine. The entry retains the CDR3 DNA only, 45 bases that are in frame from base 1.

The chain is encoded by TRBV4-1 joined to TRBJ2-7; too little of a D gene remains to name it. The sequencing sample was made of blood. This receptor was taken from a woman older than 75 in good health. Here is the DNA: TGCGCCAGCAGCCAAGTTGGAGTGCCTCGAGACGAGCAGTACTTC. This gives the protein CASSQVGVPRDEQYF.